This T cell receptor beta chain was observed in a study of Ad26.COV2.S vaccination and SARS-CoV-2 variants. Repertoires were generated with immunoSEQ multiplex PCR, while TCRdb's copy carries only in-frame clones and drops some. This sample yields hundreds of thousands of clones, of which around nine tenths are seen a single time; 9.5% to 15% belongs to the top ten. Treatment of the sample: around 19 received Ad26.COV2.S at low or high dose, single or two shots; about 5 received placebo; per-sample allocation not given. Repertoires come from day 63 after the first vaccine or placebo injection. The donor's status was that of an adult aged 18-55 years in Boston. Germline CDR1 is SGHNT and CDR2 is YYREEE (reference sequence). The CDR3 is 15 amino acids. V was trimmed by 0 bases and J by 2 bases, leaving 10 bases between them. Study-wide points: Vaccinees displayed broader spike-specific TCR repertoires than placebo recipients. Substantial breadth in spike-specific CD8+ and CD4+ T cell responses was reportedly seen after vaccination.

A remark on this clone: Its antigen is not known.

The receptor comes from a person between 18 and 65 years old who received the Ad26.COV2.S COVID-19 vaccine or a placebo. The specimen was peripheral blood, collected in a trial of Ad26.COV2.S vaccine versus placebo. V is TRBV5-4 and J is TRBJ2-3, with D perhaps TRBD1 (6 bases). CDR3 coding DNA: TGTGCCAGCAGCTTGGATACAGGGTTCACAGATACGCAGTATTTT. Its protein product is CASSLDTGFTDTQYF.